This TCR beta chain was identified in a study of blood T cell repertoires in COVID-19. Across the whole study: Samples of COVID-19 (acute and convalescent) were obtained from the United States, Italy and Spain. T cells, B-cell-depleted T cells, or PBMCs provided the cDNA or gDNA that served as material.

Per the authors' pipeline: How many nucleated cells were present was estimated from reference gene primer amplification. The table came from immunoSEQ multiplex PCR; TCRdb's copy has only in-frame clones and leaves some out. D and trimming were read from the DNA, whereas the V and J calls and clone size are those reported in that table. Here the sample spans under 200,000 clones, about 83% being singletons. This clone has just one count. The CDR3 runs 15 residues. CDR1 and CDR2 (germline): MDHEN, SYDVKM. Losses at the gene ends were 6 bases for V and 6 bases for J; bases not matched to a gene: 10. The origin of this receptor is a human donor in a cohort sampled during active COVID-19. The V call is TRBV28, the J call TRBJ2-7; 11 nucleotides line up with TRBD2. The specimen was peripheral blood. In DNA, the CDR3 is TGTGCCAGCAGCCTAACTAGCGGGAGAAGGGGCGAGCAGTACTTC. This encodes CASSLTSGRRGEQYF. Combining the CDR3 with reference TRBV28 and TRBJ2-7 gives the whole variable domain DVKVTQSSRYLVKRTGEKVFLECVQDMDHENMFWYRQDPGLGLRLIYFSYDVKMKEKGDIPEGYSVSREKKERFSLILESASTNQTSMYLCASSLTSGRRGEQYFGPGTRLTVT.